These 22 T cell receptor beta chains came from one sample sequenced in a study of cytomegalovirus exposure and HLA in healthy donors. The PCR ran on 60 Vbeta and 13 Jbeta primers. Sequenced by immunoSEQ multiplex PCR; TCRdb stores in-frame clones only, minus some. Among some 80,000 clones listed, 62% were seen once. Source material: PBMCs. The receptors stem from a male donor in good health and CMV-seropositive.

The V and J genes are TRBV29-1 and TRBJ2-3; D perhaps matches TRBD1 (5 bases). The germline V gene has CDR1 SQVTM and CDR2 ANQGSEA. The length of the CDR3 is 11 residues. Trimming stripped 4 bases from V and 4 bases from J, with 6 bases between. CDR3 bases: TGCAGCGTTGGACAGTCAGATACGCAGTATTTT. It codes for CSVGQSDTQYF.

This clone was picked up one time. This rearrangement joins TRBV6-1 to TRBJ1-4; perhaps TRBD1 as D (6 bases). Per the germline V gene, CDR1 is MNHNS and CDR2 is SASEGT. The CDR3 loop spans 14 amino acids. Trimming left V 8 bases short and J 7 bases short, with 17 bases between. CDR3 amino acids: CASSEGGLSEKLFF. In DNA, the CDR3 is TGTGCCAGCTCTGAGGGGGGGCTGTCTGAAAAACTGTTTTTT.

The chain combines TRBV5-1 with TRBJ2-3; a weak D match, TRBD2 (6 bases). Germline CDR1 SGHRS, CDR2 YFSETQ. The V gene lost 7 bases and the J gene lost 2 bases, with 17 bases spanning the gap. This CDR3 has 15 residues. The chain's CDR3 is CASVADGRDTDTQYF. Written as DNA, the CDR3 is TGCGCCAGCGTCGCCGACGGGAGAGACACAGATACGCAGTATTTT.

As for this clone: Other DNA sequences in this sample translate to the same CDR3. The chain couples TRBV6-5 to TRBJ2-7; a possible D gene is TRBD2 (6 bases). Trimming pared 6 bases from V and 1 base from J, leaving 7 bases between. The CDR3 has 12 residues. CDR1 and CDR2 (germline): MNHEY, SVGAGI. CDR3: CASREGSYEQYF. DNA for the CDR3: TGTGCCAGCAGGGAGGGGTCCTACGAGCAGTACTTC.

The chain uses TRBV4-3 and TRBJ2-1; no reliable D call. The V end was cut by 1 base, the J end by 6 bases, with 7 bases between. CDR3 length: 13 residues. From germline, CDR1 is LGHNA and CDR2 YSLEER. Here the CDR3 reads CASSQVAVNEQFF. The CDR3 DNA reads as TGCGCCAGCAGCCAAGTAGCAGTCAATGAGCAGTTCTTC.

A few counts support this clone. The rearrangement joins TRBV19 to TRBJ2-7; 8 nucleotides agree with TRBD1. J gave up 3 bases and V 4 bases, and 8 bases lay outside the gene matches. Germline CDR1 is LNHDA and CDR2 is SQIVND (reference sequence). CDR3 length equals 15 residues. This CDR3 reads CASSKGQGPLYEQYF. CDR3 nucleotide sequence: TGTGCCAGTAGTAAAGGACAGGGACCCCTCTACGAGCAGTACTTC.

V gene TRBV6-5 combines with J gene TRBJ1-2; 7 bases align to TRBD1. Trimming removed 2 bases from V and 4 bases from J; junction bases left unmatched: 7. The CDR3 consists of 15 residues. Germline CDR1 MNHEY, CDR2 SVGAGI. The CDR3 is CASSYGRGAGYGYTF. The DNA for the CDR3 is TGTGCCAGCAGTTACGGCAGGGGGGCCGGCTATGGCTACACCTTC.

This clone was observed a handful of times. The CDR3 sequence is CSVEGAPREPQYF. The CDR3 region has the DNA TGCAGCGTTGAAGGCGCCCCTAGGGAGCCCCAGTACTTC. The chain links TRBV29-1 to TRBJ2-5, with D tentatively TRBD2 (5 bases). CDR1 SQVTM and CDR2 ANQGSEA come from the germline V gene. Trimming removed 1 base from V and 9 bases from J, with 15 bases in between. This CDR3 has 13 residues.

This chain uses TRBV2 with TRBJ2-7; tentative D call: TRBD1 (6 bases). The CDR3 extends over 15 amino acids. Per germline, CDR1 SNHLY and CDR2 FYNNEI. V shed 3 bases and J shed 5 bases, with 17 bases lying between them. The CDR3 loop reads CASSELGQTGHEQYF. The CDR3 bases are TGTGCCAGCAGTGAGTTAGGACAGACGGGCCACGAGCAGTACTTC.

The chain uses TRBV2 and TRBJ1-5; TRBD1 might be the D (5 bases). The germline V gene has CDR1 SNHLY and CDR2 FYNNEI. V dropped 4 bases and J dropped 2 bases, with 21 bases sitting between them. This CDR3 comprises 18 residues. Written as DNA, the CDR3 is TGTGCCAGCAGTGGTTCCGGGGGAGCTCTTCTCCGCAATCAGCCCCAGCATTTT. Amino acids: CASSGSGGALLRNQPQHF.

This clone was observed a few times. The J gene is TRBJ1-1, the V gene TRBV28; D ambiguous. The germline V and J ends were trimmed by 5 bases and 6 bases, with 19 bases remaining between them. Germline lookup yields CDR1 MDHEN and CDR2 SYDVKM. CDR3 size: 15 residues. The CDR3 DNA sequence: TGTGCCAGCAGTCCCCCGACGGGTAATGTGGCTGAAGCTTTCTTT. Its protein is CASSPPTGNVAEAFF.

This chain connects TRBV25-1 to TRBJ2-2; D is possibly TRBD2 (5 bases). Trimming took off 2 bases at V and 7 bases at J, with 14 bases between the two ends. The CDR3 sequence is 15 residues long. Germline values: CDR1 MGHDK, CDR2 SYGVNS. The CDR3 DNA sequence: TGTGCCAGCAGTGAAGGTGTTGGACTCAGCGGGGAGCTGTTTTTT. Translation gives CASSEGVGLSGELFF.

This chain links TRBV29-1 with TRBJ1-3; the D gene is possibly TRBD1 (5 bases). There are 12 residues in the CDR3. Germline V gene sequence: CDR1 SQVTM, CDR2 ANQGSEA. V lost 6 bases, J lost 0 bases, and 6 bases lay in between. Written as DNA, the CDR3 is TGCAGCGTCAGGGTCTCTGGAAACACCATATATTTT. Protein product: CSVRVSGNTIYF.

The chain links TRBV7-9 to TRBJ2-2, with 10 bases matching TRBD1. This CDR3 comprises 15 residues. With 6 bases clipped from V and 3 bases from J, the junction kept 4 bases outside the gene matches. The germline V gene has CDR1 SEHNR and CDR2 FQNEAQ (reference sequence). CDR3 in DNA: TGTGCCAGCAGTCCGGGGACAGGGGACACCGGGGAGCTGTTTTTT. The encoded protein is CASSPGTGDTGELFF.

This clone has only a few counts. This sequence joins TRBV19 and TRBJ2-7, with TRBD1 matching 9 bases. CDR1 and CDR2 (germline): LNHDA, SQIVND (reference sequence). This CDR3 has 18 amino acids. V lost 5 bases, J lost 2 bases, and 16 bases stayed unmatched. The CDR3 loop reads CASSVGHIGTGNTYEQYF. As DNA, the CDR3 is TGTGCCAGTAGTGTAGGACATATTGGGACAGGGAATACCTACGAGCAGTACTTC.

This clone was seen a single time. The chain couples TRBV6-1 to TRBJ1-2; 12 nucleotides align to TRBD1. The CDR3 spans 15 residues. Germline V lookup: CDR1 MNHNS, CDR2 SASEGT. V was pared by 2 bases and J by 8 bases, with 6 bases of the junction left unmatched. CDR3 nucleotides: TGTGCCAGCAGTGAACCGGGACAGGGGGCGGAAGGCTACACCTTC. It yields the protein CASSEPGQGAEGYTF.

The chain uses TRBV27 and TRBJ1-2; 10 nucleotides match TRBD1. Looked up from germline, CDR1 is MNHEY and CDR2 is SMNVEV (reference sequence). The V segment lost 5 bases and the J segment 8 bases; nucleotides outside the gene matches: 5. The CDR3 covers 13 residues. The CDR3 is CASSLGTGEGYTF. The CDR3 nucleotides are TGTGCCAGCAGTCTCGGGACAGGGGAAGGCTACACCTTC.

This clone came up a few times. The chain has TRBV10-3 and TRBJ2-7; 8 bases align to TRBD1. Germline-derived CDR1 and CDR2 are ENHRY and SYGVKD. The CDR3 extends over 15 amino acids. Losses at the gene ends were 4 bases for V and 4 bases for J; bases not matched to a gene: 9. DNA of the CDR3: TGTGCCATCAGTGTGTACGGGACAGGCGGGTACGAGCAGTACTTC. It translates to CAISVYGTGGYEQYF.

The rearrangement joins TRBV4-2 to TRBJ2-3, with TRBD1 as a possible D gene (5 bases). CDR3 length: 16 amino acids. The V and J ends lost 1 base and 0 bases respectively, with 11 bases between them. Per germline, CDR1 LGHNA and CDR2 YNFKEQ. CDR3 sequence: CASSQGAGLSTDTQYF. The CDR3 DNA reads as TGTGCCAGCAGCCAAGGCGCAGGGCTAAGCACAGATACGCAGTATTTT.

V usage is TRBV9 and J usage is TRBJ2-7, with TRBD1 matching over 7 bases. The V and J ends lost 0 bases and 3 bases, in that order; junction bases with no gene match: 6. Germline assignment: CDR1 SGDLS and CDR2 YYNGEE. CDR3 length equals 15 residues. DNA of the CDR3: TGTGCCAGCAGCGTAGAGGGGGCGATGGGCTACGAGCAGTACTTC. Its translation: CASSVEGAMGYEQYF.

For the CDR3, the DNA is TGTGCCAGCAGCTTAGGGAGCGGGGAGTCCTACAATGAGCAGTTCTTC. Protein: CASSLGSGESYNEQFF. V usage is TRBV7-6 and J usage is TRBJ2-1, with 7 bases fitting TRBD2. Per the germline V gene, CDR1 is SGHVS and CDR2 is FNYEAQ. This CDR3 has 16 amino acids. V lost 1 base, J lost 1 base, and 4 bases stayed unmatched.

Written as DNA, the CDR3 is TGTGCCAGCAGCTTAAACATGGGACAGGGGGCAAGAGGGACTGAAGCTTTCTTT. Translating it yields CASSLNMGQGARGTEAFF. V usage is TRBV7-2 and J usage is TRBJ1-1; 12 bases are shared with TRBD1. CDR3 length equals 18 residues. With V trimmed by 2 bases and J by 5 bases, 12 bases remained unmatched. Germline V gene sequence: CDR1 SGHTA, CDR2 FQGNSA. The full variable domain, rest sourced from reference TRBV7-2 and TRBJ1-1, is GAGVSQSPSNKVTEKGKDVELRCDPISGHTALYWYRQSLGQGLEFLIYFQGNSAPDKSGLPSDRFSAERTGGSVSTLTIQRTQQEDSAVYLCASSLNMGQGARGTEAFFGQGTRLTVV.